These 25 T cell receptor beta chains share one sample of origin, sequenced in a study of PD-1 blockade in classical Hodgkin lymphoma. The data were produced by immunoSEQ multiplex PCR, yet TCRdb's version contains in-frame clones alone and is incomplete. The sample has around 6,000 clones, around 50% seen once. Every one of the patients relapsed after autologous stem cell transplantation (brentuximab vedotin exposure was variable). PBMCs, once thawed, yielded CD8+ T cells isolated by magnetic negative selection. The specimen comprised CD8+ T cells from blood, sampled at baseline. Receptor source: a human donor with classical Hodgkin lymphoma.

The rearrangement uses TRBV7-8 and TRBJ2-3, with a possible D match to TRBD2 (5 bases). Deletions cut 1 base from V and 5 bases from J, with 10 bases between. The CDR3 runs to 14 residues. The germline CDR1 and CDR2 sequences are SGHVS and FQNEAQ. CDR3 sequence (DNA): TGTGCCAGCAGCTTAGGACTACCGATAGATACGCAGTATTTT. It codes for CASSLGLPIDTQYF.

CDR3 protein: CASSGGLAGYTDTQYF. CDR3 nucleotides: TGTGCCAGCAGTGGGGGACTAGCGGGGTACACAGATACGCAGTATTTT. The gene calls are TRBV28 and TRBJ2-3; 13 bases map to TRBD2. The germline V gene has CDR1 MDHEN and CDR2 SYDVKM. The junction had 4 bases not matched to a gene; V was cut back by 5 bases and J by 2 bases. This CDR3 spans 16 amino acids.

This clone was observed a few times. The rearrangement uses TRBV2 and TRBJ1-1; 8 bases fit TRBD1. The CDR3 is 15 amino acids. The J segment lost 5 bases and the V segment lost 8 bases, leaving 13 bases of the junction unmatched. Germline CDR1 reads SNHLY; CDR2 reads FYNNEI. Here the CDR3 reads CASHAPGRGHTEAFF. The CDR3 DNA follows: TGTGCCAGCCACGCCCCCGGCAGGGGGCATACTGAAGCTTTCTTT.

The sample holds a few counts of this clone. This rearrangement joins TRBV7-6 to TRBJ2-1; D ambiguous. CDR3 length: 12 amino acids. V was cut by 4 bases and J by 5 bases, with 6 bases left in between. CDR1 is SGHVS, CDR2 FNYEAQ, per germline. The CDR3 is CASSYGNNEQFF. In DNA, the CDR3 is TGTGCCAGCAGCTACGGAAACAATGAGCAGTTCTTC. The full variable domain, completed using reference TRBV7-6 and TRBJ2-1, is GAGVSQSPRYKVTKRGQDVALRCDPISGHVSLYWYRQALGQGPEFLTYFNYEAQQDKSGLPNDRFSAERPEGSISTLTIQRTEQRDSAMYRCASSYGNNEQFFGPGTRLTVL.

This clone is deemed medium-sized. This chain uses TRBV27 with TRBJ2-7, with D possibly being TRBD2 (6 bases). This CDR3 has 14 amino acids. Germline-derived CDR1 and CDR2 are MNHEY and SMNVEV (reference sequence). V lost 4 bases, J lost 4 bases, and 14 bases lay in between. The CDR3 spells CASSSGGALYEQYF. CDR3 DNA sequence: TGTGCCAGCAGTTCCGGGGGAGCGTTATACGAGCAGTACTTC.

In this sample, this clone turned up a few times. The rearrangement links TRBV18 to TRBJ2-1; D unresolved. CDR1 and CDR2 (germline): KGHSH, LQKENI. This CDR3 has 15 residues. V gave up 3 bases and J gave up 4 bases, with 13 bases separating them. CDR3 DNA: TGTGCCAGCTCACCGCAACGGGCATCGTACAATGAGCAGTTCTTC. Protein sequence: CASSPQRASYNEQFF.

By share, this clone counts as large. The V call is TRBV27, the J call TRBJ2-7; 16 positions agree with TRBD2. CDR1 and CDR2 from the germline V gene are MNHEY and SMNVEV (reference sequence). Unmatched junction bases numbered 3, after V lost 5 bases and J lost 2 bases. The CDR3 runs to 16 residues. The DNA for the CDR3 is TGTGCCAGCAGTGCGGGACTAGCGGGGGGGGCCTACGAGCAGTACTTC. Residues: CASSAGLAGGAYEQYF.

The chain is built from TRBV28 and TRBJ1-1, with D possibly being TRBD1 (6 bases). Between the trimmed V and J ends, which lost 6 bases and 7 bases, there was a span of 18 bases. This CDR3 spans 14 amino acids. From germline, CDR1 is MDHEN and CDR2 SYDVKM. The CDR3 DNA reads as TGTGCCAGCAGGACCGGGACAACCGTCAATGAAGCTTTCTTT. The encoded protein is CASRTGTTVNEAFF.

The CDR3 reads CASSALAGDGNEQFF. CDR3 bases: TGTGCCAGCAGCGCGTTAGCGGGAGACGGCAATGAGCAGTTCTTC. This chain joins TRBV11-1 and TRBJ2-1; 9 bases align to TRBD2. V shed 5 bases and J 6 bases; nucleotides not matched to a gene: 8. Germline CDR1 reads SGHAT; CDR2 reads FQDESV (reference sequence). This CDR3 comprises 15 residues.

This clone was counted a few times. This rearrangement joins TRBV4-1 to TRBJ2-1; 7 bases align to TRBD2. CDR1 is MGHRA, CDR2 YSYEKL, per germline. The CDR3 consists of 16 residues. The J segment lost 2 bases and the V segment lost 4 bases, leaving 8 bases of the junction unmatched. The CDR3 coding sequence is TGCGCCAGCAGCCCTCACGCTAGCGGCCCCTACAATGAGCAGTTCTTC. Protein product: CASSPHASGPYNEQFF.

This chain uses TRBV23-1 with TRBJ1-2; 7 nucleotides line up with TRBD1. TRBV23-1 is noted as an ORF with a role that remains uncertain. The CDR3 consists of 14 residues. V lost 0 bases, J lost 2 bases, and 0 bases stayed unmatched. The DNA of the CDR3 is TGCGCCAGCAGTCAATCGACAGGGAACTATGGCTACACCTTC. Its translation: CASSQSTGNYGYTF.

A single count supports this clone. The V gene is TRBV27, the J gene TRBJ2-7; 13 bases map to TRBD2. Germline V gives CDR1 MNHEY, CDR2 SMNVEV (reference sequence). Germline trimming cut 2 bases from V and 3 bases from J; bases unmatched to any gene: 7. The CDR3 totals 17 residues. CDR3 in amino acids: CASSLAPGTSGNYEQYF. CDR3 coding DNA: TGTGCCAGCAGTTTAGCCCCCGGGACTAGCGGGAACTACGAGCAGTACTTC.

The chain uses TRBV19 and TRBJ1-2, with TRBD1 identical over 9 bases. The CDR3 has 15 residues. The V segment lost 8 bases and the J segment 4 bases; nucleotides outside the gene matches: 11. Per the germline V gene, CDR1 is LNHDA and CDR2 is SQIVND (reference sequence). The CDR3 sequence is CASAAGTGSLYGYTF. The CDR3 DNA follows: TGTGCCAGTGCCGCCGGGACAGGGAGCCTCTATGGCTACACCTTC.

The rearrangement joins TRBV5-8 to TRBJ1-4; 11 bases map to TRBD1. The ends lost 3 bases at V and 5 bases at J; junction bases unmatched: 6. The CDR3 is made up of 16 amino acids. The V gene's germline CDR1 is SGHTS and CDR2 YDEGEE. The CDR3 bases are TGTGCCAGCAGCTGGGGGACAGGGGGGATCAATGAAAAACTGTTTTTT. Its protein product is CASSWGTGGINEKLFF.

This chain connects TRBV15 to TRBJ1-1, with 10 nucleotides matching TRBD1. CDR1 LNHNV and CDR2 YYDKDF come from the germline V gene (reference sequence). This CDR3 has 15 amino acids. After removal of 2 bases from V and 10 bases from J, the junction contained 10 bases not matched to a gene. The CDR3 protein is CATSRTGTGAEGAFF. The CDR3 DNA reads as TGTGCCACCAGCAGAACCGGGACAGGGGCTGAAGGAGCTTTCTTT.

The V and J genes are TRBV7-9 and TRBJ2-1, with 7 bases fitting TRBD2. The CDR3 length is 17 residues. Germline V gene sequence: CDR1 SEHNR, CDR2 FQNEAQ (reference sequence). The V and J ends lost 5 bases and 6 bases, in that order; junction bases with no gene match: 16. The CDR3 spells CASSAPSGTNHGNEQFF. The CDR3 nucleotides read TGTGCCAGCAGCGCACCATCCGGGACTAACCATGGCAATGAGCAGTTCTTC.

The chain is built from TRBV29-1 and TRBJ2-5, with 12 nucleotides matching TRBD2. CDR1 is SQVTM, CDR2 ANQGSEA, per germline. This CDR3 spans 16 amino acids. V dropped 2 bases and J dropped 0; count of bases not matched to a gene: 4. The CDR3: CSVEPRTSGNQETQYF. DNA of the CDR3: TGCAGCGTTGAACCCCGGACTAGCGGGAACCAAGAGACCCAGTACTTC.

This clone showed up just a few times. V and J are TRBV4-1 and TRBJ2-7, with D uncertain. Between the trimmed V and J ends, which lost 4 bases and 3 bases, there was a span of 10 bases. The CDR3 consists of 13 residues. The V gene's germline CDR1 is MGHRA and CDR2 YSYEKL. The CDR3 protein is CASSPDGYYEQYF. The CDR3 DNA is TGCGCCAGCAGCCCTGACGGTTACTACGAGCAGTACTTC.

The genes are TRBV2 and TRBJ1-2; D ambiguous. The CDR3 extends over 15 amino acids. Germline V gives CDR1 SNHLY, CDR2 FYNNEI. V was trimmed by 5 bases and J by 2 bases, leaving 15 bases between them. The CDR3 sequence is CASSYGRRLNYGYTF. The CDR3 nucleotides read TGTGCCAGCAGTTACGGCAGGAGGCTAAACTATGGCTACACCTTC. Variable domain in full (rest from reference TRBV2 and TRBJ1-2): EPEVTQTPSHQVTQMGQEVILRCVPISNHLYFYWYRQILGQKVEFLVSFYNNEISEKSEIFDDQFSVERPDGSNFTLKIRSTKLEDSAMYFCASSYGRRLNYGYTFGSGTRLTVV.

The chain couples TRBV29-1 to TRBJ2-1; D tentatively reads TRBD1 or TRBD2 (5 bases each). CDR3 length: 15 residues. The V end was cut by 6 bases, the J end by 4 bases, with 19 bases between. Germline assignment: CDR1 SQVTM and CDR2 ANQGSEA. CDR3 sequence reads: CSVLGGVPSYNEQFF. The DNA of the CDR3 is TGCAGCGTCCTTGGGGGAGTCCCCTCTTACAATGAGCAGTTCTTC.

The chain combines TRBV6-5 with TRBJ1-1; 8 positions agree with TRBD1. V lost 8 bases and J lost 3; bases outside the gene matches: 5. Germline values: CDR1 MNHEY, CDR2 SVGAGI. CDR3 length: 13 amino acids. The chain's CDR3 is CASGLTGDTEAFF. Here the CDR3 DNA reads TGTGCCAGCGGCTTGACAGGGGACACTGAAGCTTTCTTT.

The chain couples TRBV29-1 to TRBJ2-7, with 11 bases identical to TRBD2. The CDR3 contains 17 residues. CDR1 and CDR2 (germline): SQVTM, ANQGSEA. The J segment lost 3 bases and the V segment lost 3 bases, leaving 13 bases of the junction unmatched. The CDR3 region has the DNA TGCAGCGTTGACGGAGAAATCGGGACTAGCGGAAACTACGAGCAGTACTTC. As protein: CSVDGEIGTSGNYEQYF.

The V and J genes are TRBV27 and TRBJ2-3; either TRBD1 or TRBD2 may fit D (5 bases each). This CDR3 spans 15 amino acids. V was cut by 6 bases and J by 1 base, with 14 bases left in between. CDR1 and CDR2 (germline): MNHEY, SMNVEV (reference sequence). The chain's CDR3 is CASSVVRGGTDTQYF. CDR3 DNA sequence: TGTGCCAGCAGCGTCGTGAGGGGTGGCACAGATACGCAGTATTTT.

The chain has TRBV7-2 and TRBJ2-1, with no clear D. Trimming removed 5 bases at V and 4 bases at J, with 12 bases between. The CDR3 covers 14 residues. Germline V lookup: CDR1 SGHTA, CDR2 FQGNSA. The CDR3 protein is CASSPGVGYNEQFF. CDR3 DNA: TGTGCCAGCAGCCCCGGCGTGGGGTACAATGAGCAGTTCTTC.

The rearrangement joins TRBV27 to TRBJ2-7; 7 bases fit TRBD1. The CDR3 has 14 amino acids. The junction had 6 bases not matched to a gene; V was cut back by 5 bases and J by 2 bases. CDR1 is MNHEY, CDR2 SMNVEV, per germline (reference sequence). The CDR3: CASSPLGTAYEQYF. As DNA, the CDR3 is TGTGCCAGCAGTCCCCTGGGGACAGCCTACGAGCAGTACTTC.